These 9 T cell receptor beta chains originate from one sample sequenced in a study of beta chain features in type 1 diabetes. Isolated RNA was reverse transcribed in full, so expressed TCRB transcripts were sequenced. Generated by immunoSEQ multiplex PCR, the TCRdb table keeps only in-frame clones and is missing some. Of some 160,000 clones listed, 6.5% to 10% are singletons. General study findings and limits: In all four CD4+ subsets, TCRB CDR3 length was significantly, moderately reduced in type 1 diabetes.

These receptors are not linked to any known antigen. Sequenced sample: central memory CD4+ T cells from blood. Receptors were obtained from a young woman with type 1 diabetes.

This clone was counted between two and nine times. Other DNA sequences from this sample encode an identical CDR3 as well. The chain uses TRBV7-2 and TRBJ2-6, with TRBD1 matching over 7 bases. The CDR3 has 15 residues. Germline V gene sequence: CDR1 SGHTA, CDR2 FQGNSA. J was trimmed by 1 base and V by 5 bases; bases with no gene match: 2. In nucleotides, the CDR3 is TGTGCCAGCAGCCAACAGGGGTCTGGGGCCAACGTCCTGACTTTC. Translating it yields CASSQQGSGANVLTF.

About this clone: The junction differs from germline at one of its ends, possibly a read error. This chain uses TRBV7-7 with TRBJ2-1; D is possibly TRBD2 (5 bases). The CDR3 is 15 amino acids. Per germline, CDR1 SSHAT and CDR2 FNYEAQ (reference sequence). DNA of the CDR3: TGTGCTAGCAGCCCGAACGTGGGAGTGAGGGATGAGCAGTTCTTC. Amino acid sequence: CASSPNVGVRDEQFF.

In its sample, this clone was seen a few times. The chain carries TRBV29-1 and TRBJ2-6; D call uncertain. The CDR3 contains 14 residues. Germline V gene data show CDR1 as SQVTM and CDR2 as ANQGSEA. Trimming pared 6 bases from V and 0 bases from J, leaving 9 bases between. In nucleotides, the CDR3 is TGCAGCGTCTCGGTGTCCTCTGGGGCCAACGTCCTGACTTTC. The encoded protein is CSVSVSSGANVLTF.

This clone was observed a handful of times. The rearrangement uses TRBV27 and TRBJ2-3; 8 positions agree with TRBD2. Germline trimming cut 4 bases from V and 4 bases from J; bases unmatched to any gene: 7. Germline values: CDR1 MNHEY, CDR2 SMNVEV (reference sequence). The CDR3 totals 15 residues. CDR3 residues: CASSSETSVSDTQYF. The CDR3 bases are TGTGCCAGCAGTTCCGAGACTAGCGTTTCAGATACGCAGTATTTT.

This clone was found a few times. The rearrangement links TRBV5-1 to TRBJ1-4; D remains ambiguous. This CDR3 contains 13 residues. Trimming removed 4 bases from V and 7 bases from J, with 11 bases in between. The germline V gene encodes CDR1 SGHRS and CDR2 YFSETQ. CDR3 bases: TGCGCCAGCAGCGATCGACTGGGTGAAAAACTGTTTTTT. This translates into CASSDRLGEKLFF.

In this sample, this clone turned up a few times. This CDR3 is also generated by other DNA sequences in the sample. This rearrangement joins TRBV27 to TRBJ2-5; 8 bases fit TRBD1. This CDR3 is built from 13 residues. Per the germline V gene, CDR1 is MNHEY and CDR2 is SMNVEV (reference sequence). With 6 bases clipped from V and 0 bases from J, the junction kept 0 bases outside the gene matches. CDR3 nucleotides: TGTGCCAGCAGGACAGGGGACCAAGAGACCCAGTACTTC. Translation gives CASRTGDQETQYF.

This clone appeared a few times. This rearrangement joins TRBV5-4 to TRBJ2-5; D unresolved. CDR1 SGHNT and CDR2 YYREEE come from the germline V gene (reference sequence). The CDR3 is made up of 15 amino acids. The V and J ends lost 3 bases and 0 bases respectively, with 12 bases between them. The CDR3, as DNA: TGTGCCAGCAGCTACGAGGCTAGATACCAAGAGACCCAGTACTTC. This translates into CASSYEARYQETQYF.

This clone was detected only a few times. J is TRBJ2-5 and V is TRBV11-3; TRBD1 is a possible D gene (7 bases). Germline CDR1 and CDR2: SGHNT and YENEEA. V lost 0 bases, J lost 5 bases, and 19 bases lay in between. This CDR3 has 17 residues. The CDR3 DNA follows: TGTGCCAGCAGCTTAGATGGAGGCCAGGGGGGTTCGGAGACCCAGTACTTC. Translation gives CASSLDGGQGGSETQYF.

The chain carries TRBV4-2 and TRBJ2-4; TRBD2 agrees at 8 bases. Trimming at V came to 1 base and at J to 0 bases, leaving 8 bases not matched to a gene. Germline CDR1 is LGHNA and CDR2 is YNFKEQ. The CDR3 totals 18 residues. The DNA of the CDR3 is TGTGCCAGCAGCCAAGTCCCAGCGGGAGTGCTAGCCAAAAACATTCAGTACTTC. It encodes CASSQVPAGVLAKNIQYF.